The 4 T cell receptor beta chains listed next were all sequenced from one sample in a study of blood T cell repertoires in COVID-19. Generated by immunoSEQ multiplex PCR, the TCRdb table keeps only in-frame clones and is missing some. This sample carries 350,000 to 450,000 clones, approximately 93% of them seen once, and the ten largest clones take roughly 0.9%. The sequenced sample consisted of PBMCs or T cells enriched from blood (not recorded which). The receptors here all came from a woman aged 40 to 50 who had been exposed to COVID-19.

CDR3 sequence (DNA): TGTGCCAGCAGCTTGGGGAACAGGGGAGCTTTCTTT. Translated, it gives CASSLGNRGAFF. This chain joins TRBV5-6 and TRBJ1-1, with 7 positions matching TRBD1. The J segment lost 10 bases and the V segment lost 0 bases, leaving 3 bases of the junction unmatched. Germline CDR1 reads SGHDT; CDR2 reads YYEEEE. The CDR3 covers 12 residues.

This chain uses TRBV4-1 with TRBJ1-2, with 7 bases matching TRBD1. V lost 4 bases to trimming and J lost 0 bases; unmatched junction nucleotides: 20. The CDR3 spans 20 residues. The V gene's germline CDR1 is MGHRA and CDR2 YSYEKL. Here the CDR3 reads CASSPGQGRTGPYTNYGYTF. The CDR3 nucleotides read TGCGCCAGCAGCCCAGGCCAAGGCCGGACAGGACCGTACACTAACTATGGCTACACCTTC.

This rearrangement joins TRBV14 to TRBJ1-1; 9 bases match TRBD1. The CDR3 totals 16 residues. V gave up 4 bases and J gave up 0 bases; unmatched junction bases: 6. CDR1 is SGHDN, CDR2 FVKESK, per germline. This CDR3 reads CASSPDRGNMNTEAFF. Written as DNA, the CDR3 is TGTGCCAGCAGCCCGGACAGGGGCAACATGAACACTGAAGCTTTCTTT. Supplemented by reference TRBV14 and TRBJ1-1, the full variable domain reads EAGVTQFPSHSVIEKGQTVTLRCDPISGHDNLYWYRRVMGKEIKFLLHFVKESKQDESGMPNNRFLAERTGGTYSTLKVQPAELEDSGVYFCASSPDRGNMNTEAFFGQGTRLTVV.

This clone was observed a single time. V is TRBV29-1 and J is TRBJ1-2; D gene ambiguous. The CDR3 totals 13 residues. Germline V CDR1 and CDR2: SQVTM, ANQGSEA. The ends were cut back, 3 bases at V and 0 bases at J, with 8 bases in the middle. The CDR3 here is CSVEGRANYGYTF. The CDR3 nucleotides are TGCAGCGTTGAGGGGAGAGCTAACTATGGCTACACCTTC.